Below are 7 T cell receptor beta chains sequenced from a single sample in a study of PD-1 blockade in classical Hodgkin lymphoma (dated by TCRdb to about 2020). The time point label for this specimen denotes: cycle 4 day 1 (C4D1), after less than 7 weeks of nivolumab. Every trial patient had relapsed after autologous stem cell transplantation, and cohorts A, B and C differed in prior brentuximab vedotin exposure. Using a Miltenyi CD4+ T cell isolation kit, CD4+ T cells were purified from thawed PBMCs through magnetic negative selection. Libraries were made using the immunoSEQ multiplex PCR assay. TCRdb mirrors the immuneACCESS table, restricted to in-frame sequences. Some clones are absent from its copies; in checked studies, under half trace to an unresolved V gene, and the reason for the others is unknown. The sample table records under 13,000 clones; around four fifths of these occur just once. Jointly, the top ten make up around 3.4% of the sample.

Material: CD4+ T cells from blood, obtained before the fourth cycle of nivolumab. The receptors shown here come from a human donor with classical Hodgkin lymphoma.

The rearrangement joins TRBV18 to TRBJ1-6; D might be TRBD1 (6 bases). This CDR3 has 16 residues. The germline V gene has CDR1 KGHSH and CDR2 LQKENI. Trimming pared 2 bases from V and 7 bases from J, leaving 15 bases between. CDR3 region: CASSPSGGQSNSPLHF. CDR3 in DNA: TGTGCCAGCTCACCATCTGGCGGACAGTCGAATTCACCCCTCCACTTT.

The CDR3 loop is CASSLNSGNAYEQFF. The DNA of the CDR3 is TGCGCCAGCAGCTTGAATAGCGGGAATGCTTATGAGCAGTTCTTC. The rearrangement links TRBV5-1 to TRBJ2-1, with 8 nucleotides matching TRBD2. Germline V lookup: CDR1 SGHRS, CDR2 YFSETQ. The CDR3 totals 15 residues. J gave up 8 bases and V 1 base, and 8 bases lay outside the gene matches.

V gene TRBV18 combines with J gene TRBJ2-1; TRBD2 matches 7 bases. The CDR3 loop spans 15 amino acids. J lost 2 bases, V lost 5 bases, and 6 bases had no gene match. Germline lookup yields CDR1 KGHSH and CDR2 LQKENI. CDR3 bases: TGTGCCAGCTCAGCCGAAGCGGGGACCTACAATGAGCAGTTCTTC. Translated: CASSAEAGTYNEQFF. Full variable domain (missing parts from reference TRBV18 and TRBJ2-1): NAGVMQNPRHLVRRRGQEARLRCSPMKGHSHVYWYRQLPEEGLKFMVYLQKENIIDESGMPKERFSAEFPKEGPSILRIQQVVRGDSAAYFCASSAEAGTYNEQFFGPGTRLTVL.

The chain combines TRBV7-8 with TRBJ2-3, with TRBD2 matching 7 bases. The CDR3 is 15 residues long. V shed 4 bases and J 4 bases; nucleotides not matched to a gene: 8. Germline assignment: CDR1 SGHVS and CDR2 FQNEAQ. The CDR3 loop is CASSSRGRESDTQYF. In DNA, the CDR3 is TGTGCCAGCAGCTCCCGAGGGCGGGAGTCAGATACGCAGTATTTT.

The genes are TRBV7-2 and TRBJ2-5, with 9 bases that match TRBD1. Looked up from germline, CDR1 is SGHTA and CDR2 is FQGNSA. CDR3 length equals 15 residues. V lost 6 bases to trimming and J lost 4 bases; unmatched junction nucleotides: 9. The DNA for the CDR3 is TGTGCCAGCAGTTGGAACAGGGGGCGGGGAGAGACCCAGTACTTC. Amino acids: CASSWNRGRGETQYF. The whole variable domain, remainder taken from reference TRBV7-2 and TRBJ2-5, is GAGVSQSPSNKVTEKGKDVELRCDPISGHTALYWYRQSLGQGLEFLIYFQGNSAPDKSGLPSDRFSAERTGGSVSTLTIQRTQQEDSAVYLCASSWNRGRGETQYFGPGTRLLVL.

The chain recombines TRBV4-2 with TRBJ2-1; TRBD2 matches 16 bases. V lost 6 bases and J lost 9; bases outside the gene matches: 11. CDR3 length: 17 amino acids. Germline lookup yields CDR1 LGHNA and CDR2 YNFKEQ. CDR3 bases: TGTGCCAGCAGACGAATGGGACTAGCGGGAGGGCTCTCTGAGCAGTTCTTC. It codes for CASRRMGLAGGLSEQFF.

The V call is TRBV5-1, the J call TRBJ2-5, with 8 bases fitting TRBD1. The tail of the sequence fits TRBJ2-7 better, so the J call may be wrong. CDR3 length: 13 amino acids. Germline V gene data show CDR1 as SGHRS and CDR2 as YFSETQ. The CDR3: CASSSDRGYEQYF. The CDR3 DNA sequence: TGCGCCAGCAGTTCTGACAGGGGCTACGAGCAGTACTTC.